The clone carrying this TCR beta chain appeared many times. The data were taken from a study of early T cells in non-severe SARS-CoV-2 infection. TCRdb analysed the 5' RACE reads with MiXCR anew, one entry per CDR3 protein. The sample includes 42,000 or so distinct CDR3 sequences, approximately 6.3% of them seen just once. The sample here was whole blood, taken at baseline. The source is an adult who was a healthcare worker with PCR-confirmed SARS-CoV-2 infection or an uninfected control (not recorded which).

This chain's CDR3 is CASSKGPGANVLTF. The CDR3 region has the DNA TGTGCCAGCAGCAAAGGTCCTGGGGCCAACGTCCTGACTTTC. The chain employs TRBV12-3 or TRBV12-4 and TRBJ2-6; the D is unclear. Trimming stripped 6 bases from V and 2 bases from J, with 8 bases between. The CDR3 loop spans 14 amino acids.